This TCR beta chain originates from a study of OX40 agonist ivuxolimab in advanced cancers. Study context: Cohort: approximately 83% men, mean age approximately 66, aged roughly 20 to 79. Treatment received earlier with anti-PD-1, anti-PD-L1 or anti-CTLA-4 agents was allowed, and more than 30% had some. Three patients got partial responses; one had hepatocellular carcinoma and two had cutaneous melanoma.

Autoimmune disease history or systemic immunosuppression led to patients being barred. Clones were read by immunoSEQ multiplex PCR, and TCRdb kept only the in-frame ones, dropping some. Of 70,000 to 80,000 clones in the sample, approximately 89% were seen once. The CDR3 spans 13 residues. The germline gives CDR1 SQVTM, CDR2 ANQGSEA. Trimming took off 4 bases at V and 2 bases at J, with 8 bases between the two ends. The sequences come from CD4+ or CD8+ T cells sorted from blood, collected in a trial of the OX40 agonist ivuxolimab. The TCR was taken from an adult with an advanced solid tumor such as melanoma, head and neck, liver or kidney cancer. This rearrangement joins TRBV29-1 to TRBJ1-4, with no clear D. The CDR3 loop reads CSVAGNTNEKLFF. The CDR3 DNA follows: TGCAGCGTTGCGGGGAATACTAATGAAAAACTGTTTTTT.